This is a list of T cell receptor beta chains from one sample in a study of control samples from healthy donors and cancer patients. Measured with immunoSEQ multiplex PCR; TCRdb has only the in-frame clones, and not every one. The sample carries about 160,000 clones, just over 90% recorded once. The source material was blood. The origin of the receptors is a woman aged 60-75 years in good health. The conserved cysteine and the conserved F or W are not part of the CDR3 here. Fields, in order: V gene, J gene, CDR3 protein.

TRBV5-1	TRBJ2-1	ASSLGTGSTNEQF
TRBV9	TRBJ2-3	ASSSQPGSSIDTQY
TRBV19	TRBJ1-5	ASSTGPNQPQH
TRBV5-1	TRBJ2-2	ASTLEANTGELF
TRBV11-2	TRBJ2-7	ASSLDRQFYEQY
TRBV29-1	TRBJ1-1	SGKLRSGTEAF
TRBV29-1	TRBJ2-1	SVATPGHPEQF
TRBV2	TRBJ1-1	ASSEQGETEAF
TRBV15	TRBJ1-3	ATSRDRAGSGNTIY
TRBV4-3	TRBJ1-2	ASSQEDRANYGYT
TRBV12-2	TRBJ2-3	ASRSLPYWRGPPTDTQY
TRBV18	TRBJ2-3	ASSPGLLAGNTDTQY
TRBV7-2	TRBJ2-4	ASSWPHIPSIQY
TRBV19	TRBJ1-6	ASSLTGAEGPLH
TRBV19	TRBJ2-5	ASRWTGTETQY
TRBV25-1	TRBJ1-6	ASSGQGGSPLH
TRBV6-7	TRBJ2-7	ASSSGTGQQQY
TRBV3-1/TRBV3-2	TRBJ1-2	ASSQAPTGSYGYT
TRBV5-4	TRBJ2-5	ASSLIDETQY
TRBV6-6	TRBJ2-3	ASSYSSPDTQY
TRBV9	TRBJ2-1	ASSVAGGDYNEQF
TRBV21-1	TRBJ1-5	ASSKGPITQKSNQPQH
TRBV1	TRBJ1-2	TSSLGENYGYT
TRBV5-1	TRBJ2-1	ASGPTGTSYNEQF
TRBV19	TRBJ1-2	ASSIEGNRAGYGYT